This T cell receptor (beta chain) was documented in a study of T cell changes during pregnancy in multiple sclerosis. Germline CDR1 LNHDA, CDR2 SQIVND (reference sequence). V was shortened by 1 base and J by 4 bases, with 16 bases between the two germline ends. The CDR3 extends over 16 amino acids. Measured with immunoSEQ multiplex PCR; TCRdb has only the in-frame clones, and not every one. The sample consists of about 70,000 clones, approximately 91% of them appearing once. V is TRBV19 and J is TRBJ2-5; D unclear. Material: CD4+ T cells from peripheral blood mononuclear cells, obtained after pregnancy. The clonotype was recovered from a female donor with multiple sclerosis, enrolled in a pregnancy study. The DNA for the CDR3 is TGTGCCAGTAGTATAGGCAGCATCTCCGGCGGAGAGACCCAGTACTTC. This gives the protein CASSIGSISGGETQYF.